The 9 T cell receptor beta chains presented below share a single source sample, sequenced in a study of T cell responses to AZD1222 COVID-19 vaccine. The table came from immunoSEQ multiplex PCR; TCRdb's copy has only in-frame clones and leaves some out. The table lists about 83,000 clones, roughly 90% of them singletons. Sequenced here: peripheral blood, sampled on day 0 of MenACWY control vaccination. The receptors stem from an adult in good health.

The rearrangement links TRBV6-6 to TRBJ2-7; D is undetermined. The ends were cut back, 5 bases at V and 0 bases at J, with 14 bases in the middle. Germline V CDR1 and CDR2: MNHNY, SVGAGI (reference sequence). The CDR3 spans 15 residues. As DNA, the CDR3 is TGTGCCAGCAGTGACCAATCGGCCACCTCCTACGAGCAGTACTTC. Its protein product is CASSDQSATSYEQYF.

This clone was observed a single time. CDR3 in amino acids: CASILSGQNSPLHF. The CDR3 DNA is TGTGCCAGCATTCTCTCGGGACAGAATTCACCCCTCCACTTT. The V gene is TRBV28, the J gene TRBJ1-6; 7 positions agree with TRBD1. The ends lost 7 bases at V and 7 bases at J; junction bases unmatched: 7. CDR1 is MDHEN, CDR2 SYDVKM, per germline. The CDR3 loop spans 14 amino acids.

This clone appeared a single time. Other DNA sequences in this specimen translate into the identical CDR3. DNA of the CDR3: TGTGCCAGCAGTTACAGCGGGAGGAACACTGAAGCTTTCTTT. It translates to CASSYSGRNTEAFF. The V and J genes are TRBV6-5 and TRBJ1-1; D call uncertain. This CDR3 contains 14 residues. Germline V CDR1 and CDR2: MNHEY, SVGAGI. V was pared by 2 bases and J by 1 base, with 8 bases between.

As to this clone: One end of the junction is discordant with germline, which a read error may explain. V usage is TRBV7-2 and J usage is TRBJ1-1; D is perhaps TRBD1 (5 bases). The CDR3 totals 12 residues. CDR1 and CDR2 (germline): SGHTA, FQGNSA. The CDR3 coding sequence is TGTGCCAGCAGCAGACCGGGACCCTCACCTAGTTTT. This sequence encodes CASSRPGPSPSF. The full variable domain, its missing parts supplied by reference TRBV7-2 and TRBJ1-1, is GAGVSQSPSNKVTEKGKDVELRCDPISGHTALYWYRQSLGQGLEFLIYFQGNSAPDKSGLPSDRFSAERTGGSVSTLTIQRTQQEDSAVYLCASSRPGPSPSFGQGTRLTVV.

The chain recombines TRBV25-1 with TRBJ1-3; D uncertain. V lost 2 bases to trimming and J lost 2 bases, with 7 bases between them. There are 14 residues in the CDR3. Germline CDR1 MGHDK, CDR2 SYGVNS. The CDR3 sequence is CASSEGGTGNTIYF. Written as DNA, the CDR3 is TGTGCCAGCAGTGAAGGAGGGACTGGAAACACCATATATTTT.

This chain uses TRBV7-2 with TRBJ2-2, with 7 positions matching TRBD1. This CDR3 is 15 amino acids long. J lost 3 bases, V lost 5 bases, and 6 bases had no gene match. Germline CDR1 SGHTA, CDR2 FQGNSA. As DNA, the CDR3 is TGTGCCAGCAGCCGTCGGACAGGCTACACCGGGGAGCTGTTTTTT. Encoded protein: CASSRRTGYTGELFF.

The chain couples TRBV7-2 to TRBJ2-3; TRBD2 matches 15 bases. The V gene's germline CDR1 is SGHTA and CDR2 FQGNSA. V dropped 4 bases and J dropped 4; count of bases not matched to a gene: 3. The CDR3 contains 16 residues. The CDR3 region has the DNA TGTGCCAGCAGCTCGGGACTAGCGGGAGGCGCAGATACGCAGTATTTT. Translated: CASSSGLAGGADTQYF. Variable domain in full (rest from reference TRBV7-2 and TRBJ2-3): GAGVSQSPSNKVTEKGKDVELRCDPISGHTALYWYRQSLGQGLEFLIYFQGNSAPDKSGLPSDRFSAERTGGSVSTLTIQRTQQEDSAVYLCASSSGLAGGADTQYFGPGTRLTVL.

The chain employs TRBV24-1 and TRBJ1-5; a weak D match, TRBD1 (5 bases). V was shortened by 3 bases and J by 6 bases, with 17 bases between the two germline ends. The CDR3 runs to 16 residues. Germline loops: CDR1 KGHDR, CDR2 SFDVKD. CDR3 nucleotide sequence: TGTGCCACCAGTGATACAACGGGACCGATGTTTCAGCCCCAGCATTTT. Translating it yields CATSDTTGPMFQPQHF.

The CDR3 loop reads CASSLSVGSAPGGYEQYF. The DNA for the CDR3 is TGCGCCAGCAGCTTGAGTGTCGGGTCGGCCCCTGGGGGCTACGAGCAGTACTTC. The V gene is TRBV5-1, the J gene TRBJ2-7, with D possibly being TRBD1 or TRBD2 (5 bases each). Trimming cost V 1 base and J 3 bases, with 23 bases left between them. The CDR3 sequence is 18 residues long. Germline V CDR1 and CDR2: SGHRS, YFSETQ.